This T cell receptor (beta chain) was recovered during a study of OX40 agonist ivuxolimab in advanced cancers. Study in general: Partial responses occurred in Three dose-escalation patients, one with hepatocellular carcinoma and two with cutaneous melanoma.

The germline gives CDR1 SQVTM, CDR2 ANQGSEA. Trimming left V 4 bases short and J 2 bases short, with 15 bases between. The CDR3 has 15 residues. Study-level findings and limits: Clonal expansion was seen in CD4+ and CD8+ blood T cells by week 6 at 0.1 to 3.0 mg/kg. Antigen specificity of clonally expanded peripheral T cells was not established.

Samples were taken at baseline and on day 1 of cycles 4 and 7. Libraries were prepared by immunoSEQ multiplex PCR; TCRdb keeps only in-frame clonotypes and omits some of them. The sample records fewer than 200,000 clones, roughly 94% being singletons. This clone has only one observation. Its antigen remains unknown. The rearrangement joins TRBV29-1 to TRBJ1-5; D is unclear. This material consisted of CD4+ or CD8+ T cells sorted from blood, taken in a trial of the OX40 agonist ivuxolimab. This clonotype was obtained from an adult with an advanced solid tumor such as melanoma, head and neck, liver or kidney cancer. The CDR3 protein is CSVGGVGNGNQPQHF. CDR3 nucleotides: TGCAGCGTTGGCGGGGTAGGAAATGGCAATCAGCCCCAGCATTTT.